The TCR beta chain under discussion was sequenced for a study of identical twins' blood T cells (dated by TCRdb to about 2013). Concerning the study at large: Around 50 million Illumina reads were obtained across approximately 12 libraries, comprising six alpha-chain and six beta-chain libraries. To assess how genetics influences repertoire formation, the study used next-generation sequencing to compare the TCR alpha and beta chain repertoires of three pairs of monozygous twins. The investigation overall reported the following: Among the most abundant TCRbeta clonotypes, every donor shared more CDR3 sequences with her own twin than with unrelated donors. The proposed role of the TCRalpha J segment in MHC recognition during thymic selection was stated to require validation by independent studies. Because the twins were reared together, environmental influences could not be ruled out as the explanation for twin similarity. The number of CDR3 clonotypes shared between two donors was mainly determined by the product of the cloneset sizes of the two donors, and no clear deviation from this trend was shown by twins. V gene usage was reported to be markedly more similar within twin pairs than between unrelated donors, even among non-selected out-of-frame TCRbeta clonotypes.

The CDR3, cysteine through phenylalanine, is 15 amino acids long. Solely the CDR3 DNA is kept, with 45 bases framed from the first base. Per the germline V gene, SNHLY is the CDR1 and FYNNEI is the CDR2. V is clipped by 6 bases and J by 0 bases, and the sequence between their germline boundaries is 14 bases long. Receptors were amplified or captured by 5' RACE. Sequenced using an Illumina Genome Analyzer IIx. To prepare the RNA-based TCR cDNA libraries, a previously described protocol was followed, with several modifications. Sample-specific barcodes were introduced on both ends of each TCR cDNA library during cDNA synthesis and amplification to prevent cross-contamination. The paper's data handling went like this. Between about 85,000 and nearly 550,000 clonotypes were identified per individual, with about 2 to 4 million CDR3-containing reads per library. Reads with improper barcode index combinations were discarded, after which clonesets were built for each library with the MiTCR software. While assembling CDR3 clonotypes, MiTCR corrected PCR and sequencing errors and either filtered or rescued low-quality reads. Artificial out-of-frame clonotypes were removed by being mapped to in-frame sequences, with one indel in the CDR3 allowed. V and J gene usage similarity between donors was measured as Jensen-Shannon divergence divided by mean entropy. The public reads were reanalyzed by TCRdb: fastp trimming at Q25, MiXCR alignment, in-frame beta chains only. Every entry covers one CDR3 protein and lists the most common genes and DNA from its rows. The V and J calls follow TCRdb's processing rather than the paper's. This sample lists roughly 340,000 distinct CDR3 sequences; roughly 27% were detected once. The ten largest make up roughly 5.5% of the sample.

The donors were six healthy women who made up three monozygous twin pairs. All three twin pairs had been reared together and were thought likely to have met the same infectious agents and vaccines. RNA was isolated from peripheral blood mononuclear cells and used to prepare TCR cDNA libraries. For this clonotype: Which antigen it targets is not known. A read error may explain this, as a much larger clone is one base away.

The sequence links TRBV2 to TRBJ1-1, with an unclear D gene assignment. This TCR derives from a woman between 18 and 55 years old in good health. The specimen was PBMCs. The CDR3 amino acid sequence is: CASSARGNVNTEAFF. The nucleotides are TGTGCCAGCAGCGCCCGGGGAAACGTGAACACTGAAGCTTTCTTT.